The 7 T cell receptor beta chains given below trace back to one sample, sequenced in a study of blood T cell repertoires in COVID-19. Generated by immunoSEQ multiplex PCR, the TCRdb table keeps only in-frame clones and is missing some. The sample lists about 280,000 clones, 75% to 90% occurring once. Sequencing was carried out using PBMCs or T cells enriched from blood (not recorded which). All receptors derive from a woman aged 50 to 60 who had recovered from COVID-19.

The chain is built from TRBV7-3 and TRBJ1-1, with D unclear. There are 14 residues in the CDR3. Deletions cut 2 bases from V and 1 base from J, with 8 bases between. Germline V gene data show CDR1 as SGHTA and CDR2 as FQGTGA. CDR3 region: CASSLEGWNTEAFF. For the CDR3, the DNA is TGTGCCAGCAGCTTAGAGGGATGGAACACTGAAGCTTTCTTT.

CDR3 bases: TGCGCCAGCAGCTTTACTAGCGGGACCGGCACAGATACGCAGTATTTT. Translation: CASSFTSGTGTDTQYF. The chain recombines TRBV5-1 with TRBJ2-3; TRBD2 matches 10 bases. In germline, CDR1 is SGHRS, CDR2 YFSETQ. Unmatched junction bases numbered 4, after V lost 2 bases and J lost 1 base. CDR3 length: 16 residues.

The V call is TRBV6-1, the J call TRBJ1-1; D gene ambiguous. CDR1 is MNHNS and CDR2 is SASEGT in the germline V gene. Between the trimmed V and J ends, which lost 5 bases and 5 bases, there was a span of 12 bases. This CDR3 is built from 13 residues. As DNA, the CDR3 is TGTGCCAGCAGTTCACAGATCCAAACTGAAGCTTTCTTT. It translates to CASSSQIQTEAFF.

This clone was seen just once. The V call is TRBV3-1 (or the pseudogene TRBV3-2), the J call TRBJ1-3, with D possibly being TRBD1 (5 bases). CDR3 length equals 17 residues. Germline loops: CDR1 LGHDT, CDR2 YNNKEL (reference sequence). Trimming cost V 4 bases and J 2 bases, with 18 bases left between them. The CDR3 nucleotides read TGTGCCAGCAGCCCTATGGGGGGGAGGACTGCTGGAAACACCATATATTTT. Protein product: CASSPMGGRTAGNTIYF.

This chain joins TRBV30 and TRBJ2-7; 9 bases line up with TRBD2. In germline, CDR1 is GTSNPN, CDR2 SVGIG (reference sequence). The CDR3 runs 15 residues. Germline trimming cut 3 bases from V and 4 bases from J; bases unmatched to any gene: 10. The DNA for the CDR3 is TGTGCCTGGAGCGGGAGGCGCGGGGGGGCGTACGAGCAGTACTTC. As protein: CAWSGRRGGAYEQYF.

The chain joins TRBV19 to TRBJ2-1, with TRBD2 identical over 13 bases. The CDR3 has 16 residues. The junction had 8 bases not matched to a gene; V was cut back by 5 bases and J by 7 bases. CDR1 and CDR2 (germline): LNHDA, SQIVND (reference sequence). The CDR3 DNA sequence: TGTGCCAGTAGTCTGAGTTCGGGACTAGCGGGGAATGAGCAGTTCTTC. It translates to CASSLSSGLAGNEQFF.

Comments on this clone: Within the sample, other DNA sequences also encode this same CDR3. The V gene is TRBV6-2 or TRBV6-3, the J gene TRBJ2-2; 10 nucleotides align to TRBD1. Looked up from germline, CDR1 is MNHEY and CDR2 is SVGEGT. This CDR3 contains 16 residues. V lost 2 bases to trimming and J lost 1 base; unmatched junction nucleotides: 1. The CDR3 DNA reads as TGTGCCAGCAGTTACGGGGACAGGGGGAACACCGGGGAGCTGTTTTTT. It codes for CASSYGDRGNTGELFF.